The T cell receptor beta chain described here comes from a study of OX40 agonist ivuxolimab in advanced cancers. This table comes from immunoSEQ multiplex PCR, and its TCRdb copy is limited to in-frame clones, with some not included. The sample records roughly 90,000 clones, around 90% being singletons. This clone was detected once. V lost 3 bases and J lost 6, with 4 bases in between. The CDR3 is 11 residues long. Germline V gene sequence: CDR1 MNHNS, CDR2 SASEGT. The specimen comprised CD4+ or CD8+ T cells sorted from blood, sampled in a trial of the OX40 agonist ivuxolimab. The TCR originated in an adult with an advanced solid tumor such as melanoma, head and neck, liver or kidney cancer. The gene calls are TRBV6-1 and TRBJ2-3; D is ambiguous. Here the CDR3 DNA reads TGTGCCAGCAGTGAGAGTGATACGCAGTATTTT. Its translation is CASSESDTQYF.